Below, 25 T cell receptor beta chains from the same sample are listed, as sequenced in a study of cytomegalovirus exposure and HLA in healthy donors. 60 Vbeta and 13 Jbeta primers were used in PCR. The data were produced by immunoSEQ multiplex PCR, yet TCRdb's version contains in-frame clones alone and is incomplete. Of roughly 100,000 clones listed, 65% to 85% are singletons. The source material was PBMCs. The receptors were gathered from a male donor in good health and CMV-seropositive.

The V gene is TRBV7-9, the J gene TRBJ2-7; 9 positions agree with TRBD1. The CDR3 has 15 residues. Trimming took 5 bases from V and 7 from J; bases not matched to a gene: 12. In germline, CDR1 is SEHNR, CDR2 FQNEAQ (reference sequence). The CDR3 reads CASSDRQGVAWEQYF. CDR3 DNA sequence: TGTGCCAGCAGCGATCGACAGGGGGTTGCTTGGGAGCAGTACTTC.

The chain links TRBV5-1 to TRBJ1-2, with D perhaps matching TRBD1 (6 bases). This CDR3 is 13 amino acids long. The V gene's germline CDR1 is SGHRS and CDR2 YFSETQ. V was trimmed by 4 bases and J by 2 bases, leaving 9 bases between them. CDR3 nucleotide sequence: TGCGCCAGCAGCACCGACAGGAACTATGGCTACACCTTC. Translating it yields CASSTDRNYGYTF.

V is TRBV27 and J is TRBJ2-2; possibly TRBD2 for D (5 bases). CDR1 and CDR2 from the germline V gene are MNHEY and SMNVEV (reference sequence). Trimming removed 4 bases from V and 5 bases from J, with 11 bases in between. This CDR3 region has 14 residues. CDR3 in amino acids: CASSWGTGTGELFF. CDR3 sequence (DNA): TGTGCCAGCAGTTGGGGTACGGGAACCGGGGAGCTGTTTTTT.

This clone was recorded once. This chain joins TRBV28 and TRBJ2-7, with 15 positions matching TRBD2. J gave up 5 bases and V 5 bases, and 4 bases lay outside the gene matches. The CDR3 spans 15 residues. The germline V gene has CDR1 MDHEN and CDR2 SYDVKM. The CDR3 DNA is TGTGCCAGCAGTGGACTAGCGGGAGGGAGGAACGAGCAGTACTTC. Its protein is CASSGLAGGRNEQYF.

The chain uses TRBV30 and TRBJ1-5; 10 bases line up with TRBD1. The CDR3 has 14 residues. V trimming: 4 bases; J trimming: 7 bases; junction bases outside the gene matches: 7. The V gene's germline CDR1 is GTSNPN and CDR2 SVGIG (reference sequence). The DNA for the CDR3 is TGTGCCTGGACCACGGGACAGGGGATCCAGCCCCAGCATTTT. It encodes CAWTTGQGIQPQHF.

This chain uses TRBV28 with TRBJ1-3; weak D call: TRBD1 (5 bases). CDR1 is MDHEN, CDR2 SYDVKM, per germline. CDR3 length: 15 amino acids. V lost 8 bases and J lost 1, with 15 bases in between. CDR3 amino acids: CASWSSGGSGNTIYF. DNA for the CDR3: TGTGCCAGCTGGAGCTCGGGGGGTTCTGGAAACACCATATATTTT. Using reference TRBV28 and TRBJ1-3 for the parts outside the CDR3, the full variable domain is DVKVTQSSRYLVKRTGEKVFLECVQDMDHENMFWYRQDPGLGLRLIYFSYDVKMKEKGDIPEGYSVSREKKERFSLILESASTNQTSMYLCASWSSGGSGNTIYFGEGSWLTVV.

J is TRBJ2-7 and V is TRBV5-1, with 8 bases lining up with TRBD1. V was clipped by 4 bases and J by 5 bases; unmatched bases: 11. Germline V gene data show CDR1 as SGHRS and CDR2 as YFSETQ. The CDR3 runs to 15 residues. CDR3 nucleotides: TGCGCCAGCAGCCCCATCGGACAGGGTGTCCACGAGCAGTACTTC. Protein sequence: CASSPIGQGVHEQYF.

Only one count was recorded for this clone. The CDR3 DNA is TGTGCCAGCAGCCTCCACAGGGGACCAGGATTAAGCGGCTACACCTTC. The encoded protein is CASSLHRGPGLSGYTF. V is TRBV28 and J is TRBJ1-2, with 7 bases fitting TRBD1. This CDR3 is 16 amino acids long. Germline CDR1 MDHEN, CDR2 SYDVKM. The junction had 18 bases not matched to a gene; V was cut back by 6 bases and J by 8 bases.

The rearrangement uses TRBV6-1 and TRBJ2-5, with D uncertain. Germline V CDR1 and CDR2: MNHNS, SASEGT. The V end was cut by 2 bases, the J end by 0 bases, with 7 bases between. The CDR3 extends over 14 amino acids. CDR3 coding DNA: TGTGCCAGCAGTGAAATCCTTAACCAAGAGACCCAGTACTTC. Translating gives CASSEILNQETQYF.

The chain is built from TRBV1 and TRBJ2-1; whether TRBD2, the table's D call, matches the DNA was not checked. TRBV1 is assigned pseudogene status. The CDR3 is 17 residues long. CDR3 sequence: CTSKWGRAGSQGNEQFF. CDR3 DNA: TGCACCAGCAAGTGGGGACGAGCGGGGTCCCAAGGGAATGAGCAGTTCTTC.

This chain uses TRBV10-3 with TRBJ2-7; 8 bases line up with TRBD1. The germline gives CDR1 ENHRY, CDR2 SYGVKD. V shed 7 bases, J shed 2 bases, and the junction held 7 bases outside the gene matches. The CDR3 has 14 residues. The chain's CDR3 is CAITDGDRPYEQYF. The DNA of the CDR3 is TGTGCCATCACCGACGGGGACAGGCCCTACGAGCAGTACTTC.

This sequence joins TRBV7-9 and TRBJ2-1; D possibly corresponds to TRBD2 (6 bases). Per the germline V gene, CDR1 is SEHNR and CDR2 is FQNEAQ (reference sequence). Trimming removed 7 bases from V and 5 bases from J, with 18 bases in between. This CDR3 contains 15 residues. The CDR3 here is CASTGGQRVHNEQFF. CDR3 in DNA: TGTGCCAGCACCGGAGGCCAGCGGGTACACAATGAGCAGTTCTTC.

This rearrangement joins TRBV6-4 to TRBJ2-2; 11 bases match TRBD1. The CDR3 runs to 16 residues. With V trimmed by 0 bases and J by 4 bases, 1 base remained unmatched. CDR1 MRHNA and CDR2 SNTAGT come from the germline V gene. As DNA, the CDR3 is TGTGCCAGCAGTGACTCGGGACAGGGGGTCACCGGGGAGCTGTTTTTT. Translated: CASSDSGQGVTGELFF.

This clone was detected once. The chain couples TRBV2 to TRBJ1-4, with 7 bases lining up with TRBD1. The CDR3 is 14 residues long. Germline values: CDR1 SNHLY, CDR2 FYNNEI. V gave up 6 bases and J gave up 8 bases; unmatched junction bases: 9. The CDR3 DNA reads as TGTGCCAGCAGGCTCCGGGACAGCGGGGAAAAACTGTTTTTT. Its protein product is CASRLRDSGEKLFF. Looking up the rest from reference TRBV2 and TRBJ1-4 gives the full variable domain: EPEVTQTPSHQVTQMGQEVILRCVPISNHLYFYWYRQILGQKVEFLVSFYNNEISEKSEIFDDQFSVERPDGSNFTLKIRSTKLEDSAMYFCASRLRDSGEKLFFGSGTQLSVL.

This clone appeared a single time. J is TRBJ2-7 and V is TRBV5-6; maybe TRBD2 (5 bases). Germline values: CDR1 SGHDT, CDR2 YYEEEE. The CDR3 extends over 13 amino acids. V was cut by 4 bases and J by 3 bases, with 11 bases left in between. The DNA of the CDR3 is TGTGCCAGCAGCCTACTCCGGGGCTACGAGCAGTACTTC. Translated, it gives CASSLLRGYEQYF.

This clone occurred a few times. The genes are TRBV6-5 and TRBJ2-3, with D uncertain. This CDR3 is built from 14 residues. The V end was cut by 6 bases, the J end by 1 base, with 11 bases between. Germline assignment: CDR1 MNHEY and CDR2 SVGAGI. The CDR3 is CASRPRGGTDTQYF. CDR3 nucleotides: TGTGCCAGCAGACCACGCGGCGGCACAGATACGCAGTATTTT.

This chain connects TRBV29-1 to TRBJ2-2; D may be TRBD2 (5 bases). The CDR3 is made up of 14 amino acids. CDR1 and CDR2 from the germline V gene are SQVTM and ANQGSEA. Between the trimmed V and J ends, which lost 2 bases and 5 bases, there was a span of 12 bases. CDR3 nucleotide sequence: TGCAGCGTTGAATCGGGAACGGTTACCGGGGAGCTGTTTTTT. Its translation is CSVESGTVTGELFF.

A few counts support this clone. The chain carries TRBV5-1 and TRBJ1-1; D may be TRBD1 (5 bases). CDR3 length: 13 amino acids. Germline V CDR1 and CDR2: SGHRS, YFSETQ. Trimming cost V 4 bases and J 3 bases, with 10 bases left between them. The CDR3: CASSISGYTEAFF. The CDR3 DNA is TGCGCCAGCAGCATTTCAGGGTACACTGAAGCTTTCTTT.

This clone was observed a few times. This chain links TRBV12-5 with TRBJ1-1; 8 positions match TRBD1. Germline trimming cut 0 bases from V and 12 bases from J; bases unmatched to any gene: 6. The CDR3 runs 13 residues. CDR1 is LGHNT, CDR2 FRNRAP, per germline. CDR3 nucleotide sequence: TGTGCTAGTGGTTTGGTAGGACAGGGCAAAACTTTCTTT. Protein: CASGLVGQGKTFF.

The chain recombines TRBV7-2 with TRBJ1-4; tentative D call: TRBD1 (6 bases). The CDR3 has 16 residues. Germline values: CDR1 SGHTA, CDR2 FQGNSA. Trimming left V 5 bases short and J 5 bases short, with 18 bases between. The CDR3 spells CASSLRPTGGNEKLFF. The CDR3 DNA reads TGTGCCAGCAGCCTTCGCCCGACAGGCGGAAATGAAAAACTGTTTTTT.

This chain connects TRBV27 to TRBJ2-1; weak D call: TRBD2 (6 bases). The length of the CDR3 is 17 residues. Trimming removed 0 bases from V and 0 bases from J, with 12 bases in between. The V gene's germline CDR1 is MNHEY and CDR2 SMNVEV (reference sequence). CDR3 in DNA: TGTGCCAGCAGTTTATCTCGGAGGGAAAGCTCCTACAATGAGCAGTTCTTC. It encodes CASSLSRRESSYNEQFF.

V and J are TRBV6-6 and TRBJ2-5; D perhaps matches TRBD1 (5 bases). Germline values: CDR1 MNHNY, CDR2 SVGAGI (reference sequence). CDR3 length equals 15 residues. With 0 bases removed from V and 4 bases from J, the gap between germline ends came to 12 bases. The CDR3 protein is CASSYSIRGGETQYF. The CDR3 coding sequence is TGTGCCAGCAGTTACTCAATTAGGGGTGGAGAGACCCAGTACTTC.

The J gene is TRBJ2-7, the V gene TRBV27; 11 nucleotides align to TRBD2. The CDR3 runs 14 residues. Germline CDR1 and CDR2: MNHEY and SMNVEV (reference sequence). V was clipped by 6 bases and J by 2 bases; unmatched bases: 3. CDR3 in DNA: TGTGCCAGCAGACTAGCGGGGGTTCCCTACGAGCAGTACTTC. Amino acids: CASRLAGVPYEQYF.

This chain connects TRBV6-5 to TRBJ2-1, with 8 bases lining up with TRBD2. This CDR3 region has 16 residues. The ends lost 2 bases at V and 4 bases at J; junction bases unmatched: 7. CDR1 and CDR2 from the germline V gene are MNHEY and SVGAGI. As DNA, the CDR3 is TGTGCCAGCAGTTACGGTCAAGCGGGGGTGTACAATGAGCAGTTCTTC. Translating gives CASSYGQAGVYNEQFF.

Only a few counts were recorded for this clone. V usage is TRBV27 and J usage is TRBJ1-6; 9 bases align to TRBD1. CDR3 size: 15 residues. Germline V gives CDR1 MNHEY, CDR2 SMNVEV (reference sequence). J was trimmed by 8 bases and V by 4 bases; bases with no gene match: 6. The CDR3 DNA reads TGTGCCAGCAGTTCAATTACAGGGGGCGATTCACCCCTCCACTTT. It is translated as CASSSITGGDSPLHF.